Listed here are 29 T cell receptor beta chains from one sample, sequenced in a study of T cell responses to AZD1222 COVID-19 vaccine. The data were produced by immunoSEQ multiplex PCR, yet TCRdb's version contains in-frame clones alone and is incomplete. This sample has some 190,000 clones, with around 90% found just once. The sequencing here drew on peripheral blood, taken 28 days after the second AZD1222 dose. The receptors originated from an adult who received the AZD1222 COVID-19 vaccine.

In this sample, this clone turned up a few times. This same CDR3 is encoded by further DNA sequences in the sample. The CDR3: CASSVGGENQPQHF. In nucleotides, the CDR3 is TGTGCCAGCAGCGTAGGCGGGGAAAATCAGCCCCAGCATTTT. This rearrangement joins TRBV9 to TRBJ1-5; the D is unclear. The CDR3 spans 14 residues. In germline, CDR1 is SGDLS, CDR2 YYNGEE. Trimming took off 0 bases at V and 4 bases at J, with 8 bases between the two ends.

DNA for the CDR3: TGTGCCAGCAGTCGACAGGGCCTATCGGACACCATATATTTT. This encodes CASSRQGLSDTIYF. The chain has TRBV28 and TRBJ1-3; 7 bases line up with TRBD1. The germline CDR1 and CDR2 sequences are MDHEN and SYDVKM. The V and J ends lost 5 bases and 8 bases, in that order; junction bases with no gene match: 9. This CDR3 contains 14 residues.

The chain links TRBV27 to TRBJ2-7; 10 bases align to TRBD2. J gave up 5 bases and V 6 bases, and 4 bases lay outside the gene matches. Germline CDR1 is MNHEY and CDR2 is SMNVEV (reference sequence). The CDR3 length is 13 residues. CDR3: CASRSSGSNEQYF. The CDR3, as DNA: TGTGCCAGCAGGTCTAGCGGGAGTAACGAGCAGTACTTC.

This chain links TRBV28 with TRBJ2-3; 9 nucleotides agree with TRBD1. The V segment lost 4 bases and the J segment 4 bases; nucleotides outside the gene matches: 6. Germline CDR1 and CDR2: MDHEN and SYDVKM. The CDR3 contains 15 residues. The DNA for the CDR3 is TGTGCCAGCAGTTCACAGGGGGCTCGCGCAGATACGCAGTATTTT. It specifies CASSSQGARADTQYF. Together with reference TRBV28 and TRBJ2-3, the CDR3 gives the full variable domain: DVKVTQSSRYLVKRTGEKVFLECVQDMDHENMFWYRQDPGLGLRLIYFSYDVKMKEKGDIPEGYSVSREKKERFSLILESASTNQTSMYLCASSSQGARADTQYFGPGTRLTVL.

This clone has only one observation. The V call is TRBV5-5, the J call TRBJ2-1, with D unresolved. The germline CDR1 and CDR2 sequences are SGHKS and YYEKEE (reference sequence). CDR3 size: 13 residues. Deletions cut 1 base from V and 6 bases from J, with 8 bases between. CDR3 residues: CASSLSVSNEQFF. In DNA form, the CDR3 reads TGTGCCAGCAGCTTGTCGGTCTCCAATGAGCAGTTCTTC.

This chain uses TRBV30 with TRBJ2-5; D unresolved. This CDR3 contains 12 residues. Between the trimmed V and J ends, which lost 2 bases and 5 bases, there was a span of 9 bases. Germline CDR1 and CDR2: GTSNPN and SVGIG (reference sequence). CDR3 bases: TGTGCCTGGAGTCTTTTAAGTGAGACCCAGTACTTC. It yields the protein CAWSLLSETQYF.

This chain uses TRBV20-1 with TRBJ1-1, with no clear D. The V gene's germline CDR1 is DFQATT and CDR2 SNEGSKA (reference sequence). The CDR3 consists of 11 residues. The V and J ends lost 6 bases and 1 base respectively, with 6 bases between them. Here the CDR3 reads CSASGNTEAFF. CDR3 nucleotide sequence: TGCAGTGCATCCGGGAACACTGAAGCTTTCTTT.

The V gene is TRBV19, the J gene TRBJ1-5; perhaps TRBD1 as D (5 bases). The CDR3 has 15 residues. The ends were cut back, 6 bases at V and 4 bases at J, with 16 bases in the middle. The germline V gene encodes CDR1 LNHDA and CDR2 SQIVND (reference sequence). The CDR3, as DNA: TGTGCCAGTAGGGGGGTTGGGGGAGGGAATCAGCCCCAGCATTTT. Translation gives CASRGVGGGNQPQHF.

The V call is TRBV5-8, the J call TRBJ2-2, with 9 bases fitting TRBD2. The CDR3 runs 15 residues. Per germline, CDR1 SGHTS and CDR2 YDEGEE. V dropped 4 bases and J dropped 6; count of bases not matched to a gene: 7. The CDR3 loop reads CASSPTGTSPGELFF. The DNA for the CDR3 is TGTGCCAGCAGCCCGACAGGGACTAGCCCCGGGGAGCTGTTTTTT.

The gene calls are TRBV27 and TRBJ2-7, with D tentatively TRBD2 (6 bases). Looked up from germline, CDR1 is MNHEY and CDR2 is SMNVEV (reference sequence). V lost 2 bases and J 5 bases, leaving 22 bases between the germline ends. This CDR3 comprises 17 residues. Here the CDR3 reads CASSLASGSTLRDEQYF. CDR3 in DNA: TGTGCCAGCAGTTTAGCGAGCGGGTCTACCCTTAGGGACGAGCAGTACTTC.

The V gene is TRBV7-9, the J gene TRBJ2-2, with D perhaps matching TRBD1 (6 bases). This CDR3 has 14 residues. Trimming shortened V by 2 bases and J by 5 bases, and 9 bases separated the two germline ends. Germline lookup yields CDR1 SEHNR and CDR2 FQNEAQ (reference sequence). In DNA form, the CDR3 reads TGTGCCAGCAGCTTACCGAGGGGGACCGGGGAGCTGTTTTTT. The encoded protein is CASSLPRGTGELFF. Full variable domain (outside the CDR3, taken from reference TRBV7-9 and TRBJ2-2): DTGVSQNPRHKITKRGQNVTFRCDPISEHNRLYWYRQTLGQGPEFLTYFQNEAQLEKSRLLSDRFSAERPKGSFSTLEIQRTEQGDSAMYLCASSLPRGTGELFFGEGSRLTVL.

The CDR3 is CASGFPTGGGYTF. CDR3 DNA: TGTGCTAGTGGTTTTCCCACAGGGGGCGGCTACACCTTC. The V and J genes are TRBV12-5 and TRBJ1-2; 9 positions agree with TRBD1. V trimming: 3 bases; J trimming: 8 bases; junction bases outside the gene matches: 4. The germline gives CDR1 LGHNT, CDR2 FRNRAP. This CDR3 region has 13 residues. The full variable domain, with the rest looked up from reference TRBV12-5 and TRBJ1-2, is DARVTQTPRHKVTEMGQEVTMRCQPILGHNTVFWYRQTMMQGLELLAYFRNRAPLDDSGMPKDRFSAEMPDATLATLKIQPSEPRDSAVYFCASGFPTGGGYTFGSGTRLTVV.

The chain is built from TRBV7-2 and TRBJ2-5, with 9 bases identical to TRBD1. The CDR3 covers 14 residues. V lost 3 bases and J lost 3; bases outside the gene matches: 2. Looked up from germline, CDR1 is SGHTA and CDR2 is FQGNSA. CDR3 nucleotide sequence: TGTGCCAGCAGCTTTACAGGGGGCGAAGAGACCCAGTACTTC. It yields the protein CASSFTGGEETQYF.

This CDR3 reads CASSPWGTGALDYGYTF. CDR3 bases: TGTGCCAGCAGTCCTTGGGGGACAGGGGCGCTGGACTATGGCTACACCTTC. This sequence joins TRBV2 and TRBJ1-2; 10 bases agree with TRBD1. The CDR3 has 17 residues. J was trimmed by 3 bases and V by 5 bases; bases with no gene match: 12. Germline CDR1 is SNHLY and CDR2 is FYNNEI.

The genes are TRBV3-1 (or the pseudogene TRBV3-2) and TRBJ2-3; 11 bases are a match to TRBD2. J lost 1 base, V lost 0 bases, and 0 bases had no gene match. Germline V gene sequence: CDR1 LGHDT, CDR2 YNNKEL (reference sequence). The CDR3 sequence is 16 residues long. CDR3 region: CASSQELAGGTDTQYF. CDR3 sequence (DNA): TGTGCCAGCAGCCAAGAACTAGCGGGGGGCACAGATACGCAGTATTTT.

The chain recombines TRBV29-1 with TRBJ1-2; D is possibly TRBD1 (5 bases). Per the germline V gene, CDR1 is SQVTM and CDR2 is ANQGSEA. V was clipped by 3 bases and J by 1 base, with 12 bases between them. The CDR3 loop spans 14 amino acids. The CDR3 loop reads CSVDTGTYNYGYTF. The CDR3 DNA reads as TGCAGCGTTGATACGGGGACGTATAACTATGGCTACACCTTC.

The chain carries TRBV30 and TRBJ1-3; D perhaps matches TRBD1 (5 bases). The CDR3 is 15 residues long. CDR1 and CDR2 from the germline V gene are GTSNPN and SVGIG (reference sequence). Trimming stripped 1 base from V and 0 bases from J, with 10 bases between. This chain's CDR3 is CAWSGAGASGNTIYF. In DNA form, the CDR3 reads TGTGCCTGGAGTGGTGCTGGGGCCTCTGGAAACACCATATATTTT. The variable domain in full, completed from reference TRBV30 and TRBJ1-3, reads SQTIHQWPATLVQPVGSPLSLECTVEGTSNPNLYWYRQAAGRGLQLLFYSVGIGQISSEVPQNLSASRPQDRQFILSSKKLLLSDSGFYLCAWSGAGASGNTIYFGEGSWLTVV.

This clone turned up a few times. V usage is TRBV3-1 (or the pseudogene TRBV3-2) and J usage is TRBJ2-1, with D unresolved. Germline-derived CDR1 and CDR2 are LGHDT and YNNKEL (reference sequence). The CDR3 spans 11 residues. Trimming removed 4 bases from V and 8 bases from J, with 6 bases in between. The CDR3 DNA sequence: TGTGCCAGCAGCCTGGGGTATGAGCAGTTCTTC. As protein: CASSLGYEQFF.

The genes are TRBV19 and TRBJ1-4; D not resolved. The V and J ends lost 3 bases and 12 bases respectively, with 11 bases between them. CDR1 is LNHDA and CDR2 is SQIVND in the germline V gene (reference sequence). The CDR3 totals 12 residues. The CDR3 region is CASSINPFELFF. The CDR3 coding sequence is TGTGCCAGTAGTATTAACCCATTTGAACTGTTTTTT.

This chain connects TRBV28 to TRBJ1-3, with D uncertain. The CDR3 has 14 residues. Per germline, CDR1 MDHEN and CDR2 SYDVKM. V was cut by 2 bases and J by 0 bases, with 5 bases left in between. The CDR3 bases are TGTGCCAGCAGTTTAGGGAGCTCTGGAAACACCATATATTTT. This sequence encodes CASSLGSSGNTIYF.

This clone came up once. The gene calls are TRBV14 and TRBJ2-2, with 10 bases matching TRBD2. CDR1 SGHDN and CDR2 FVKESK come from the germline V gene. The CDR3 spans 16 residues. The J segment lost 7 bases and the V segment lost 2 bases, leaving 7 bases of the junction unmatched. CDR3 sequence reads: CASSQLLAGAIGELFF. CDR3 in DNA: TGTGCCAGCAGCCAACTTCTAGCGGGGGCCATCGGGGAGCTGTTTTTT.

CDR3 region: CASSYSRSGTEAFF. The CDR3 DNA reads as TGTGCCAGCAGTTACTCCCGATCGGGGACTGAAGCTTTCTTT. The chain combines TRBV6-5 with TRBJ1-1, with D uncertain. This CDR3 comprises 14 residues. The ends were cut back, 0 bases at V and 5 bases at J, with 10 bases in the middle. Germline-derived CDR1 and CDR2 are MNHEY and SVGAGI.

The chain joins TRBV7-2 to TRBJ1-1; D might be TRBD1 (5 bases). The germline CDR1 and CDR2 sequences are SGHTA and FQGNSA. CDR3 length equals 14 residues. Trimming removed 1 base from V and 5 bases from J, with 11 bases in between. CDR3 amino acids: CASSLERRGTEAFF. In nucleotides, the CDR3 is TGTGCCAGCAGCTTAGAACGAAGGGGAACTGAAGCTTTCTTT.

DNA for the CDR3: TGTGCCAGCAGCTTAGAAGGGACACTCGTTAACTATGGCTACACCTTC. Its translation: CASSLEGTLVNYGYTF. This chain connects TRBV11-2 to TRBJ1-2; tentatively, D is TRBD1 (6 bases). Deletions cut 0 bases from V and 1 base from J, with 12 bases between. The germline CDR1 and CDR2 sequences are SGHAT and FQNNGV. The CDR3 has 16 amino acids.

The rearrangement joins TRBV6-5 to TRBJ2-3; D is possibly TRBD1 or TRBD2 (5 bases each). With 6 bases removed from V and 2 bases from J, the gap between germline ends came to 12 bases. Germline V gene sequence: CDR1 MNHEY, CDR2 SVGAGI. CDR3 size: 14 residues. In nucleotides, the CDR3 is TGTGCCAGCAGAGTCCTGGGGGTCACAGATACGCAGTATTTT. This sequence encodes CASRVLGVTDTQYF.

The chain links TRBV7-9 to TRBJ2-4, with TRBD2 matching 9 bases. V shed 6 bases, J shed 12 bases, and the junction held 15 bases outside the gene matches. Looked up from germline, CDR1 is SEHNR and CDR2 is FQNEAQ (reference sequence). This CDR3 contains 15 residues. CDR3 nucleotide sequence: TGTGCCAGCAGTCTTCTAGCGGGGACCCATAGCAATCAGTACTTC. Translated: CASSLLAGTHSNQYF.

The CDR3 coding sequence is TGTGCCAGCAGCCAAGGGACAGGGGGCAATTCACCCCTCCACTTT. This translates into CASSQGTGGNSPLHF. The chain recombines TRBV3-1 (or the pseudogene TRBV3-2) with TRBJ1-6; 11 bases line up with TRBD1. V lost 1 base to trimming and J lost 7 bases; unmatched junction nucleotides: 0. The CDR3 sequence is 15 residues long. Germline assignment: CDR1 LGHDT and CDR2 YNNKEL (reference sequence).

This sequence joins TRBV5-1 and TRBJ1-4; D unresolved. Germline V gives CDR1 SGHRS, CDR2 YFSETQ. The V gene lost 4 bases and the J gene lost 7 bases, with 11 bases spanning the gap. This CDR3 contains 13 residues. In DNA form, the CDR3 reads TGCGCCAGCAGCCCTGTCCCACTTGAAAAACTGTTTTTT. This encodes CASSPVPLEKLFF.

This rearrangement joins TRBV7-8 to TRBJ1-5, with D possibly being TRBD1 (5 bases). This CDR3 is built from 16 residues. V lost 3 bases and J lost 5, with 17 bases in between. Germline V CDR1 and CDR2: SGHVS, FQNEAQ. The CDR3 coding sequence is TGTGCCAGCAGCTTGGGGCCGGGGCGGCCGGATCAGCCCCAGCATTTT. Its translation: CASSLGPGRPDQPQHF.